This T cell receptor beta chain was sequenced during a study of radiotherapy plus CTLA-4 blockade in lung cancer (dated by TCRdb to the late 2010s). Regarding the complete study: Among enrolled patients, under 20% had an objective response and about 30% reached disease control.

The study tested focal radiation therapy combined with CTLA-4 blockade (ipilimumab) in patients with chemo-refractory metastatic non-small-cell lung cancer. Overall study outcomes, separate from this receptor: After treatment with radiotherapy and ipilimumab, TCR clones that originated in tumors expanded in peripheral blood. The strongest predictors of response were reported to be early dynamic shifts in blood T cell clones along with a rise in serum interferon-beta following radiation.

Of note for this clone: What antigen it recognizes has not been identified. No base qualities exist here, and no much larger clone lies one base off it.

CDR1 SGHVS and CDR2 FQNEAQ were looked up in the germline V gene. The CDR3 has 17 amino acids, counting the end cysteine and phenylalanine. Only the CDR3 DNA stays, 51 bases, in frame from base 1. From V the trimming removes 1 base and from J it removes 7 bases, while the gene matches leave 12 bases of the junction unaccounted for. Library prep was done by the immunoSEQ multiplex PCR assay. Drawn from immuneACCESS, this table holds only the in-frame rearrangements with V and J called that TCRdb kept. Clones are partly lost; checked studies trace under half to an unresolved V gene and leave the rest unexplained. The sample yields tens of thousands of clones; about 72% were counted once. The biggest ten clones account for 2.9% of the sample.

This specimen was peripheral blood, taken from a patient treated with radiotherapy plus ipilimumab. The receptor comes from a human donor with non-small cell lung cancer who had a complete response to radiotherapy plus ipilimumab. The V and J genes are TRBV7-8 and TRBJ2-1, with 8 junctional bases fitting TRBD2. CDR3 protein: CASSLDPRGGPENEQFF. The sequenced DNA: TGTGCCAGCAGCTTAGACCCCCGCGGGGGGCCCGAAAATGAGCAGTTCTTC. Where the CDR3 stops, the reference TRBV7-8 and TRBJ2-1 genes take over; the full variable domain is GAGVSQSPRYKVAKRGQDVALRCDPISGHVSLFWYQQALGQGPEFLTYFQNEAQLDKSGLPSDRFFAERPEGSVSTLKIQRTQQEDSAVYLCASSLDPRGGPENEQFFGPGTRLTVL.